Below, one T cell receptor beta chain is given with its context. This record belongs to a study of blood T cell repertoires in COVID-19. Only in-frame clones appear in the TCRdb table, and some are missing; sequencing was by immunoSEQ multiplex PCR. Among about 46,000 clones listed, approximately 86% were seen once. Trimming took off 3 bases at V and 6 bases at J, with 11 bases between the two ends. The germline V gene encodes CDR1 SNHLY and CDR2 FYNNEI. This CDR3 is 14 amino acids long. The chain employs TRBV2 and TRBJ2-2; D is ambiguous. This sequence originates from a woman aged 45-60 years who had recovered from COVID-19. Sequenced: PBMCs or T cells enriched from blood (not recorded which). The CDR3 reads CASSDALSAGELFF. CDR3 DNA sequence: TGTGCCAGCAGTGACGCCTTGAGCGCCGGGGAGCTGTTTTTT.